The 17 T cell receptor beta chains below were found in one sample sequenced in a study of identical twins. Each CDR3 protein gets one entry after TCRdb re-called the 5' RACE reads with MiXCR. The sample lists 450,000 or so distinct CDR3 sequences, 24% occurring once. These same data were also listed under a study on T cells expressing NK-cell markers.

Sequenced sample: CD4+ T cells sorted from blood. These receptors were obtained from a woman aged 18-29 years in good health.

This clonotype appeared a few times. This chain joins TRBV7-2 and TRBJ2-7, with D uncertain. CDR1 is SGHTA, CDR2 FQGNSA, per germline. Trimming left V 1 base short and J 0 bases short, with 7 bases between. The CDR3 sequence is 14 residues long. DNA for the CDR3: TGTGCCAGCAGCTTAGGTGGGGTCTCCTACGAGCAGTACTTC. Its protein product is CASSLGGVSYEQYF. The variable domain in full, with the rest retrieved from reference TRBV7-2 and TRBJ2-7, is GAGVSQSPSNKVTEKGKDVELRCDPISGHTALYWYRQSLGQGLEFLIYFQGNSAPDKSGLPSDRFSAERTGGSVSTLTIQRTQQEDSAVYLCASSLGGVSYEQYFGPGTRLTVT.

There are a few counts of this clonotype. Here the CDR3 reads CASSPDRNTGELFF. As DNA, the CDR3 is TGTGCCAGCAGCCCGGACCGCAACACCGGGGAGCTGTTTTTT. V is TRBV11-1 and J is TRBJ2-2; D is unclear. Germline values: CDR1 SGHAT, CDR2 FQDESV (reference sequence). CDR3 length equals 14 residues. The V and J ends lost 5 bases and 2 bases respectively, with 9 bases between them.

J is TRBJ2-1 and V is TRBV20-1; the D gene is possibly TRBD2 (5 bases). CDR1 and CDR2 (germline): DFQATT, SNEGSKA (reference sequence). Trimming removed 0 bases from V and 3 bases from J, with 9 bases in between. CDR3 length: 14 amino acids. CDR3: CSARDIGNYNEQFF. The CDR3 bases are TGCAGTGCTAGAGATATCGGGAACTACAATGAGCAGTTCTTC.

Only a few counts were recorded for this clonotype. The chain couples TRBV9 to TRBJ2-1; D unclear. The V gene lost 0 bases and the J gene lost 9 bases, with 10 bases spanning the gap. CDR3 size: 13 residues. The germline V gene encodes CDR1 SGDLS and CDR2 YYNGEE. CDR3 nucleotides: TGTGCCAGCAGCGTAGCGTCCGTAGCTGAGCAGTTCTTC. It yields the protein CASSVASVAEQFF.

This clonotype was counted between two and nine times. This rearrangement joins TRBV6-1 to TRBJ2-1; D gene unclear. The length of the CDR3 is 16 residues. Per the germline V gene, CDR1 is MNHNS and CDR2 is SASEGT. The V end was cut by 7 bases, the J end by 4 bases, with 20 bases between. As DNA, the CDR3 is TGTGCCAGCATAGGGTTAGAATCACTCCCGTACAATGAGCAGTTCTTC. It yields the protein CASIGLESLPYNEQFF.

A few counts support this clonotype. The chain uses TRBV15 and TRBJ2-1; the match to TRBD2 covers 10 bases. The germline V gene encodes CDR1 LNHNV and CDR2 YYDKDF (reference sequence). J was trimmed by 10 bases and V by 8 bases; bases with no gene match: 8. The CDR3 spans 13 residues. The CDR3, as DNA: TGTGCCACCCAAGACAAAGCGGGAGGGGAGCAGTTCTTC. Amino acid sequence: CATQDKAGGEQFF.

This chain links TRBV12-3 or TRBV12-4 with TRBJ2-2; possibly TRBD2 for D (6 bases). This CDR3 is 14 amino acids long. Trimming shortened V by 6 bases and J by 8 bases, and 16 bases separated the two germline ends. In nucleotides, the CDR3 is TGTGCCAGCAGAACGGTGGGGAGCGGGGGGGAGCTGTTTTTT. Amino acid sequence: CASRTVGSGGELFF.

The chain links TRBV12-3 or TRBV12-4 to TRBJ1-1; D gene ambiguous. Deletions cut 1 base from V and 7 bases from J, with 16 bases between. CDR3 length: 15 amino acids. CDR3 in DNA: TGTGCCAGCAGTTTAGTACCATTCGGGGTAAATGAAGCTTTCTTT. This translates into CASSLVPFGVNEAFF.

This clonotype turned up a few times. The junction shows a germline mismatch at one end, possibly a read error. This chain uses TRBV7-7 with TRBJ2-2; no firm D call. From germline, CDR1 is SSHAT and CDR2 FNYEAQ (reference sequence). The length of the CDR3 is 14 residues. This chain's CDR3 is CASSLMVATGELFF. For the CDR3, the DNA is TGTGCTAGCAGCTTAATGGTGGCAACCGGGGAGCTGTTTTTT. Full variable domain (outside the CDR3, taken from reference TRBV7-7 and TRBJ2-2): GAGVSQSPRYKVTKRGQDVTLRCDPISSHATLYWYQQALGQGPEFLTYFNYEAQPDKSGLPSDRFSAERPEGSISTLTIQRTEQRDSAMYRCASSLMVATGELFFGEGSRLTVL.

CDR3 sequence (DNA): TGCGCCAGCAGGGATGGAGTCGGCACCGGGGAGCTGTTTTTT. Its protein product is CASRDGVGTGELFF. The V and J genes are TRBV5-1 and TRBJ2-2, with D hard to call. CDR3 length: 14 residues. Germline V lookup: CDR1 SGHRS, CDR2 YFSETQ. The V end was cut by 5 bases, the J end by 4 bases, with 12 bases between.

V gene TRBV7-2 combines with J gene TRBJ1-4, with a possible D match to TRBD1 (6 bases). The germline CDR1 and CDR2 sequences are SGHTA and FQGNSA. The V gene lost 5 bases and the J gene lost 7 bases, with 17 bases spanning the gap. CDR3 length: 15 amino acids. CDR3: CASSPQGEGSEKLFF. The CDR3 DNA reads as TGTGCCAGCAGCCCACAGGGTGAGGGGAGTGAAAAACTGTTTTTT.

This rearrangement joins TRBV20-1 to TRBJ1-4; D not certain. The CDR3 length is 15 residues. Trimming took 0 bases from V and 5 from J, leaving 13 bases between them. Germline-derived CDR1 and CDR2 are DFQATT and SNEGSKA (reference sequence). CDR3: CSARDLGGSNEKLFF. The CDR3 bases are TGCAGTGCTAGAGATCTCGGAGGGTCAAATGAAAAACTGTTTTTT.

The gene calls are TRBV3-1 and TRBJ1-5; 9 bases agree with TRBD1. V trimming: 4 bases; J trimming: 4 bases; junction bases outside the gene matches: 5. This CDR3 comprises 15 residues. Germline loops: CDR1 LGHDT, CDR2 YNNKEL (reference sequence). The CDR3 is CASSLTGGANQPQHF. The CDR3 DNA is TGTGCCAGCAGCCTCACAGGGGGCGCAAATCAGCCCCAGCATTTT.

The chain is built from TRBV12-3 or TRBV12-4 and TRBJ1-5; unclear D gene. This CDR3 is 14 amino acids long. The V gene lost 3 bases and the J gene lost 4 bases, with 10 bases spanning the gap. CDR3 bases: TGTGCCAGCAGTTTCTTGGGGAATAATCAGCCCCAGCATTTT. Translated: CASSFLGNNQPQHF.

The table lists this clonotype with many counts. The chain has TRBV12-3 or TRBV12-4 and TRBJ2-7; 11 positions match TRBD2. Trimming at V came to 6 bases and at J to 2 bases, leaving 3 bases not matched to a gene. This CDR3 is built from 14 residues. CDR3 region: CASRLAGGPYEQYF. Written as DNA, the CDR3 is TGTGCCAGCAGGCTAGCGGGGGGTCCCTACGAGCAGTACTTC.

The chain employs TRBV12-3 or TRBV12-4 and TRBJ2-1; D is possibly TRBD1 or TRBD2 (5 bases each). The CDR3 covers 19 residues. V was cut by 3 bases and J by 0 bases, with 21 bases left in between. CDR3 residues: CASSFPSFRGASSYNEQFF. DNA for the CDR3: TGTGCCAGCAGTTTCCCAAGTTTTAGGGGAGCGAGCTCCTACAATGAGCAGTTCTTC.

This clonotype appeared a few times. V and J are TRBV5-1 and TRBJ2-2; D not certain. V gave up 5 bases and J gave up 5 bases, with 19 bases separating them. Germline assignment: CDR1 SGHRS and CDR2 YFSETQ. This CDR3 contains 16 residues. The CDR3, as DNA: TGCGCCAGCAGTCATGGTGCCCGGGCGGTAACCGGGGAGCTGTTTTTT. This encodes CASSHGARAVTGELFF.